This paragraph reports one T cell receptor (beta chain). The antigen is not known. Alopecia areata patients provided lesional scalp punch biopsies and peripheral blood, both collected for the study. Investigators sorted PBMCs to obtain both CD4+ and CD8+ T cells. The record originates from a study of CD8+ T cells in alopecia areata. Regarding the study as a whole: In lesional scalp, particularly from alopecia totalis/universalis, clonality was higher than in normal scalp.

Reverse transcription of extracted RNA yielded cDNA, which provided the sequencing template. Assay: immunoSEQ multiplex PCR; the TCRdb copy retains only in-frame clones and omits some. The sample consists of about 150,000 clones, about nine tenths of them appearing once. Here the sequenced sample was CD8+ T cells sorted from blood, taken at week 0. This clonotype was sampled from a human donor with alopecia areata.

The CDR3 sequence: CASSLGDMNTEAFF. CDR3 nucleotides: TGTGCCAGCAGTTTGGGGGACATGAACACTGAAGCTTTCTTT. The rearrangement uses TRBV6-6 and TRBJ1-1; TRBD1 might be the D (6 bases). The CDR3 is 14 residues long. Per germline, CDR1 MNHNY and CDR2 SVGAGI (reference sequence). The ends were cut back, 4 bases at V and 0 bases at J, with 9 bases in the middle.